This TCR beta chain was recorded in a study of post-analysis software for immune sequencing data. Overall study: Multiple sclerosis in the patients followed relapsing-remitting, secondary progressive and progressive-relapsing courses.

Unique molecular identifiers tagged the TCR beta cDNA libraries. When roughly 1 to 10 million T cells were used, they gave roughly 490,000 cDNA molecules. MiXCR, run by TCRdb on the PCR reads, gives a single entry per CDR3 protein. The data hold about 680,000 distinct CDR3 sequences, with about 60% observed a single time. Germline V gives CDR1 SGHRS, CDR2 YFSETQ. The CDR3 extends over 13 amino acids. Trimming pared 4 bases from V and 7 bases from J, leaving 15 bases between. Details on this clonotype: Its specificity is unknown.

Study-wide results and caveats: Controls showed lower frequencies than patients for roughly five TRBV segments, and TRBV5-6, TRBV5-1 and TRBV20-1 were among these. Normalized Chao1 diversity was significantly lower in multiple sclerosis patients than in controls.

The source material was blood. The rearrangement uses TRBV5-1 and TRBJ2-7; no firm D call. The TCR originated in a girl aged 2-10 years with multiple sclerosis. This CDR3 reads CASSLDPPGEQYF. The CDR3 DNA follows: TGCGCCAGCAGCCTCGACCCACCCGGGGAGCAGTACTTC.